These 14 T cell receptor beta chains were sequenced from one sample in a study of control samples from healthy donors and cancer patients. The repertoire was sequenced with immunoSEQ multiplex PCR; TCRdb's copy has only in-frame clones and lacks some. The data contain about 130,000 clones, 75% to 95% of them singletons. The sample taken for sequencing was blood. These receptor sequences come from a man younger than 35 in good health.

The chain's CDR3 is CASSMTGTGNSPLHF. CDR3 sequence (DNA): TGTGCCAGTAGTATGACAGGGACGGGAAATTCACCCCTCCACTTT. V is TRBV19 and J is TRBJ1-6, with 7 bases that match TRBD1. J was trimmed by 7 bases and V by 3 bases; bases with no gene match: 6. This CDR3 spans 15 amino acids. Germline V gene sequence: CDR1 LNHDA, CDR2 SQIVND (reference sequence). Combining the CDR3 with reference TRBV19 and TRBJ1-6 gives the whole variable domain DGGITQSPKYLFRKEGQNVTLSCEQNLNHDAMYWYRQDPGQGLRLIYYSQIVNDFQKGDIAEGYSVSREKKESFPLTVTSAQKNPTAFYLCASSMTGTGNSPLHFGNGTRLTVT.

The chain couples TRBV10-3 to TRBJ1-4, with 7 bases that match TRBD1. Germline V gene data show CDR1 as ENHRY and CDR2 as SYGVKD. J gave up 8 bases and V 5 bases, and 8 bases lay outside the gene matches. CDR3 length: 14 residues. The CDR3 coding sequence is TGTGCCATCAGTAACAGGGGAAATTACGAAAAACTGTTTTTT. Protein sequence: CAISNRGNYEKLFF.

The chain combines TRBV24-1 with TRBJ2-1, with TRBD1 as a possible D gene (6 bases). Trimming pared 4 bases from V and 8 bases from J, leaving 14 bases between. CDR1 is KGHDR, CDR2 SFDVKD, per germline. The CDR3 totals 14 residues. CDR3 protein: CATSDPDRLDEQFF. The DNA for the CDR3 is TGTGCCACCAGTGACCCAGACAGGTTAGATGAGCAGTTCTTC.

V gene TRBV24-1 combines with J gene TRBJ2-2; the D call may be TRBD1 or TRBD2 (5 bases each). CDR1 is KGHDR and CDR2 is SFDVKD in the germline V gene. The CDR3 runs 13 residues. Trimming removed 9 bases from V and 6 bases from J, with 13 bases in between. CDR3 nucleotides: TGTGCCACCGGGGACCGCATTTCCGGGGAGCTGTTTTTT. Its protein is CATGDRISGELFF.

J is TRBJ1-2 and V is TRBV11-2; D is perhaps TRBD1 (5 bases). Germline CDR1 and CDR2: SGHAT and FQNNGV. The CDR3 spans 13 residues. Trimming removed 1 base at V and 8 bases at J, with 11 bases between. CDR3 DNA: TGTGCCAGCAGCTTAGTGGGGCCCGAAGGCTACACCTTC. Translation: CASSLVGPEGYTF.

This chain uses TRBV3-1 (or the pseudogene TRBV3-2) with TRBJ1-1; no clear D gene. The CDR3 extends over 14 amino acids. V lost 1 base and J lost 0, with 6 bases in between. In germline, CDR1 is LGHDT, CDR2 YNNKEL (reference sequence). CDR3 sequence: CASSQAPLNTEAFF. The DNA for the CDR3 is TGTGCCAGCAGCCAAGCCCCACTGAACACTGAAGCTTTCTTT.

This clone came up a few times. The CDR3 nucleotides are TGTGCCAGCAGCCAAGCGGGAGAGGAGGCCTCTGGGGCCAACGTCCTGACTTTC. This translates into CASSQAGEEASGANVLTF. The V call is TRBV4-2, the J call TRBJ2-6; possibly TRBD2 for D (6 bases). With 1 base removed from V and 0 bases from J, the gap between germline ends came to 13 bases. The CDR3 extends over 18 amino acids. Looked up from germline, CDR1 is LGHNA and CDR2 is YNFKEQ.

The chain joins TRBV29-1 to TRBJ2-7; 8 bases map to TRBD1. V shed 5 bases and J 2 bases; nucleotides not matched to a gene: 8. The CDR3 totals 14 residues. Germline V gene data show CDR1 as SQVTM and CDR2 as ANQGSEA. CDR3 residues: CSVSGQGVPYEQYF. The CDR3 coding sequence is TGCAGCGTTTCTGGACAGGGTGTACCCTACGAGCAGTACTTC.

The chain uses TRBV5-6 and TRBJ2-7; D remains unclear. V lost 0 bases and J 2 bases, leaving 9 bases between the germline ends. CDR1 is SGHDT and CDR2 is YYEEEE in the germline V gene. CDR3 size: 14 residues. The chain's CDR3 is CASSLDSSPYEQYF. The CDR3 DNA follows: TGTGCCAGCAGCTTGGATTCATCTCCCTACGAGCAGTACTTC.

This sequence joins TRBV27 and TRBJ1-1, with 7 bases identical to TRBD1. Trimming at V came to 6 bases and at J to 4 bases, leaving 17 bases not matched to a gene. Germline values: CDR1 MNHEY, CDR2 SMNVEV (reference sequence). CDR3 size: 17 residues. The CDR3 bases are TGTGCCAGCAGACTGACAGGGACTTACGGTGGGGGCACTGAAGCTTTCTTT. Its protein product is CASRLTGTYGGGTEAFF.

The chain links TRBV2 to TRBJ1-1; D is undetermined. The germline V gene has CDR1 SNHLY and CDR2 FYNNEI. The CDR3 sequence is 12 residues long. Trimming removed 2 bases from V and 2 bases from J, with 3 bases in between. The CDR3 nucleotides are TGTGCCAGCAGTGAATCCAACACTGAAGCTTTCTTT. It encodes CASSESNTEAFF.

The DNA for the CDR3 is TGCGCCAGCAGCTCGGAAGCAGGGTACGGCTACACCTTC. Translating it yields CASSSEAGYGYTF. The chain employs TRBV5-1 and TRBJ1-2; possible D gene TRBD1, 5 bases. V lost 3 bases, J lost 8 bases, and 14 bases lay in between. The CDR3 runs 13 residues. The V gene's germline CDR1 is SGHRS and CDR2 YFSETQ.

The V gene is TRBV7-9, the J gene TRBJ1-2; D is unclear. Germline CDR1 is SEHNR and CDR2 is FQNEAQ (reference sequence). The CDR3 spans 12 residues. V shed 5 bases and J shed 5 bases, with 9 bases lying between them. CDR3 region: CASSQGTYGYTF. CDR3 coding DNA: TGTGCCAGCAGCCAAGGCACTTATGGCTACACCTTC.

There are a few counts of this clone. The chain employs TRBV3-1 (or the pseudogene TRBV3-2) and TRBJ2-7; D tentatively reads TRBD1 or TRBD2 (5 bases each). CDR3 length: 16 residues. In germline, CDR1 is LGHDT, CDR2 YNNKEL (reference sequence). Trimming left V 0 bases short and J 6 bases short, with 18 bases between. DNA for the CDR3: TGTGCCAGCAGCCAAGACGTCCAGAGGGGTACGGCCGAGCAGTACTTC. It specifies CASSQDVQRGTAEQYF.